This T cell receptor beta chain came from a study of T cell responses to AZD1222 COVID-19 vaccine. Study-level points and caveats: A rise in Spike-specific TCR breadth and depth followed two AZD1222 doses. Researchers took repertoire samples only after the peak T cell response had come.

Concerning this clone itself: No antigen is known for it.

Data came from immunoSEQ multiplex PCR; TCRdb stores just in-frame clones and leaves some out. The repertoire holds 120,000 or so clones, with 70% to 90% as singletons. The ends were cut back, 4 bases at V and 2 bases at J, with 17 bases in the middle. The CDR3 length is 17 residues. Germline assignment: CDR1 MNHNS and CDR2 SASEGT. This specimen was peripheral blood, taken on day 0 of AZD1222 vaccination. The clonotype originates from an adult in good health. The V and J genes are TRBV6-1 and TRBJ1-4, with D unclear. CDR3 sequence reads: CASSVFLYGPTNEKLFF. In DNA form, the CDR3 reads TGTGCCAGCAGTGTTTTTTTGTACGGCCCTACTAATGAAAAACTGTTTTTT.